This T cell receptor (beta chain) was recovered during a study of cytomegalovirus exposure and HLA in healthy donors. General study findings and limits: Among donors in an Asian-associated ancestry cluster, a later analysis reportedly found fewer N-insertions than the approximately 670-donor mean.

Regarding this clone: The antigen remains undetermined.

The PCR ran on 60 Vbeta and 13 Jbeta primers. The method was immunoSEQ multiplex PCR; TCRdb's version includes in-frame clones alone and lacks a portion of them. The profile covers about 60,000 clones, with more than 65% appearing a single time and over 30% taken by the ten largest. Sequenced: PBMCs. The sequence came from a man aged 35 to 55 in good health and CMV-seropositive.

As DNA, the CDR3 is TGTGCCAGCAGCTCCGCGGACAGGGAGGTGAGGTACTTC. Translating gives CASSSADREVRYF. The V and J genes are TRBV5-6 and TRBJ2-5; 8 positions agree with TRBD1. The germline V gene has CDR1 SGHDT and CDR2 YYEEEE. The CDR3 spans 13 residues. J was trimmed by 13 bases and V by 3 bases; bases with no gene match: 11.